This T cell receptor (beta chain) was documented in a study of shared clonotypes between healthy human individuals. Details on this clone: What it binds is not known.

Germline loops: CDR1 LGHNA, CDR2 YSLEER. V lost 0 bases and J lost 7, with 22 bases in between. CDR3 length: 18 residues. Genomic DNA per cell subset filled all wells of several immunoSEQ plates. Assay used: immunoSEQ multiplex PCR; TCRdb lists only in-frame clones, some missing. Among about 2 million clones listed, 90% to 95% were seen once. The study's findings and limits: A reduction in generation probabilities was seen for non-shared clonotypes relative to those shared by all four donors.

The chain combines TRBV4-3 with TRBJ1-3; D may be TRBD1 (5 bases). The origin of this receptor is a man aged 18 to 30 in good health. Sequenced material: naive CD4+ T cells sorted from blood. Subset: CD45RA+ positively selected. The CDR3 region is CASSQDNLGVLRGNTIYF. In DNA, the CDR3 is TGCGCCAGCAGCCAAGATAATCTCGGGGTTTTACGGGGGAACACCATATATTTT.